This entry lists 10 T cell receptor beta chains sequenced from one sample in a study of multiple sclerosis patients with progressive multifocal leukoencephalopathy. Time point here: before natalizumab initiation. The repertoire was sequenced with immunoSEQ multiplex PCR; TCRdb's copy has only in-frame clones and lacks some. The sample yields fewer than 35,000 clones, about 89% seen once. Input material: PBMCs. The receptors stem from a human donor with multiple sclerosis.

The sample holds one count of this clone. The chain uses TRBV19 and TRBJ2-2; D gene ambiguous. The CDR3 is made up of 15 amino acids. Germline CDR1 reads LNHDA; CDR2 reads SQIVND (reference sequence). V was shortened by 5 bases and J by 4 bases, with 14 bases between the two germline ends. CDR3 protein: CASSGELMGTGELFF. The CDR3 DNA sequence: TGTGCCAGTAGTGGGGAATTAATGGGCACCGGGGAGCTGTTTTTT.

This chain joins TRBV28 and TRBJ1-1, with TRBD1 matching over 9 bases. The CDR3 is 16 residues long. Trimming cost V 3 bases and J 0 bases; bases outside gene matches: 5. Germline CDR1 MDHEN, CDR2 SYDVKM. Here the CDR3 reads CASSFPGTGLNTEAFF. CDR3 in DNA: TGTGCCAGCAGTTTTCCTGGGACAGGGCTGAACACTGAAGCTTTCTTT.

The table lists this clone with a few counts. The gene calls are TRBV2 and TRBJ2-1; TRBD2 matches at 8 bases. Germline V gene sequence: CDR1 SNHLY, CDR2 FYNNEI. This CDR3 comprises 14 residues. Trimming cost V 6 bases and J 9 bases; bases outside gene matches: 10. The CDR3 is CASRIAGRGVEQFF. The CDR3 DNA reads TGTGCCAGCAGAATAGCGGGGAGGGGGGTTGAGCAGTTCTTC.

The chain couples TRBV6-4 to TRBJ1-1; D is unclear. CDR3 length: 14 residues. From germline, CDR1 is MRHNA and CDR2 SNTAGT. The V end was cut by 3 bases, the J end by 1 base, with 9 bases between. The CDR3 sequence is CASSEKGWNTEAFF. The CDR3 nucleotides read TGTGCCAGCAGTGAAAAGGGCTGGAACACTGAAGCTTTCTTT.

V is TRBV4-1 and J is TRBJ1-4; D unclear. V was shortened by 7 bases and J by 3 bases, with 15 bases between the two germline ends. The CDR3 is 15 amino acids. Germline values: CDR1 MGHRA, CDR2 YSYEKL. The DNA of the CDR3 is TGCGCCAGCAAACTACGTTGGCTACCTAATGAAAAACTGTTTTTT. It translates to CASKLRWLPNEKLFF.

The chain joins TRBV7-2 to TRBJ2-7, with 7 bases lining up with TRBD1. The CDR3 length is 15 residues. Germline CDR1 is SGHTA and CDR2 is FQGNSA. V lost 6 bases, J lost 3 bases, and 11 bases stayed unmatched. The CDR3 protein is CASRRITGVGYEQYF. DNA for the CDR3: TGTGCCAGCAGACGAATAACAGGGGTGGGCTACGAGCAGTACTTC.

V is TRBV6-6 and J is TRBJ2-7; D might be TRBD2 (5 bases). V lost 6 bases and J lost 3, with 12 bases in between. CDR1 and CDR2 (germline): MNHNY, SVGAGI (reference sequence). This CDR3 contains 13 residues. In DNA form, the CDR3 reads TGTGCCAGCAGATCCCAGGCGGGCTACGAGCAGTACTTC. Encoded protein: CASRSQAGYEQYF.

This chain joins TRBV10-3 and TRBJ2-1, with TRBD2 as a possible D gene (6 bases). Germline CDR1 is ENHRY and CDR2 is SYGVKD. Deletions cut 0 bases from V and 6 bases from J, with 15 bases between. The CDR3 spans 16 residues. CDR3 nucleotides: TGTGCCATCAGTGAGTCGACGGAGGGACGGCGCAATGAGCAGTTCTTC. It is translated as CAISESTEGRRNEQFF.

This clone has only one observation. V is TRBV19 and J is TRBJ2-7; D possibly matches TRBD1 or TRBD2 (6 bases each). The CDR3 is 14 residues long. V was clipped by 3 bases and J by 4 bases, with 13 bases between them. The germline V gene has CDR1 LNHDA and CDR2 SQIVND (reference sequence). DNA of the CDR3: TGTGCCAGTAGTATTGCAGGGGAGGCGTACGAGCAGTACTTC. Translating gives CASSIAGEAYEQYF.

The chain couples TRBV29-1 to TRBJ1-4; 10 bases fit TRBD1. The CDR3 extends over 15 amino acids. The V and J ends lost 3 bases and 6 bases, in that order; junction bases with no gene match: 7. CDR1 is SQVTM, CDR2 ANQGSEA, per germline. The CDR3 reads CSVEADRGRDEKLFF. The CDR3 bases are TGCAGCGTTGAGGCTGACAGGGGGCGCGATGAAAAACTGTTTTTT.